This TCR beta chain was captured in a study of identical twins. Study results and caveats: High-abundance cord blood beta clonotypes had fewer insertions; memory repertoires showed none.

The CDR3 runs to 13 residues. V lost 6 bases and J lost 3, with 9 bases in between. Germline V gives CDR1 SNHLY, CDR2 FYNNEI. A universal primer binding site was introduced by template switching. The final cDNA contained unique molecular identifiers. TCRdb called the 5' RACE reads again in MiXCR, with one record for every CDR3 protein. This table holds about 700,000 distinct CDR3 sequences, roughly 8% found once. For this clonotype: Its antigen is still unknown.

The same specimen was also included in a second study, on yellow fever vaccine responses in identical twins.

The TCR comes from a woman aged 18-30 years in good health. The V gene is TRBV2, the J gene TRBJ2-1; D uncertain. Material for sequencing was PBMCs. DNA for the CDR3: TGTGCCAGCAGCCAGGTAGTCTACAATGAGCAGTTCTTC. Protein product: CASSQVVYNEQFF.